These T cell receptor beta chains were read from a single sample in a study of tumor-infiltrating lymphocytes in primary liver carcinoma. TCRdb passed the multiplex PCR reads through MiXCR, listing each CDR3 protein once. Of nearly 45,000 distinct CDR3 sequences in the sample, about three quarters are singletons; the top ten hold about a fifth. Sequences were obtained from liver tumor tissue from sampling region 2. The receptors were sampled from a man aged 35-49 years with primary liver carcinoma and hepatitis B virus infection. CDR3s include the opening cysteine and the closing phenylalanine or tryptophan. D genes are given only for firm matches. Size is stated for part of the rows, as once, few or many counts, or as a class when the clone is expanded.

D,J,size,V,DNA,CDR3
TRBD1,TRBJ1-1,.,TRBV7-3,TGTGCCAGCGGCCTCCAGACAGGGAATACTGAAGCTTTCTTT,CASGLQTGNTEAFF
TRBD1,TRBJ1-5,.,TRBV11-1,TGTGCCAGCAGCTCAGGGGGAAACTCTGTTGGAGCCCGCACAGATACGCAGCATTTT,CASSSGGNSVGARTDTQHF
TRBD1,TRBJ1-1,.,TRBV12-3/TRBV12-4,TGTGCCAGCATATGGGACAGGTCTAACACAGAAGCTTTCTTT,CASIWDRSNTEAFF
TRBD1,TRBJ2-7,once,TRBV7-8,TGTGCCAGCAGCTTAACCGGGGACAGGGCCCATGAGCAGTACTTC,CASSLTGDRAHEQYF
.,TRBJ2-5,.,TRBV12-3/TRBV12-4,TGTGCCAACAGTTTAGGAACCATCTCTCAGACCCAGTACTTC,CANSLGTISQTQYF
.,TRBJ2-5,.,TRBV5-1,TGCGCCAAAAGCTTGGCCATGCTAGCCCAAGAGACCCAGTACTTC,CAKSLAMLAQETQYF
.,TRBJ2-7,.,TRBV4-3,TGCGCCAGCAACCAAGAGTACTGGAGTAACTACGAGCAGTACTTC,CASNQEYWSNYEQYF
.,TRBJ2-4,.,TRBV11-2,TGTGCCAACACCACTTCGGCGGTAACTAAAAACATTCAGTACTTC,CANTTSAVTKNIQYF
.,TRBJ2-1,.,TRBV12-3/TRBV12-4,TGTGCCAGCAGTCCCAGAGGGCGTGTTGAGCAGTTCTTC,CASSPRGRVEQFF
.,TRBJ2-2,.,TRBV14,TGTGCCGGCAGCCGGTCGCCCAACGGGGAGCTGTTTTTT,CAGSRSPNGELFF
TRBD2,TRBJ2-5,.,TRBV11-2,TGTGCCAGCAGCTTAAGACTAGCGGGTGAACCGAGCGAGACCCGGTACTTC,CASSLRLAGEPSETRYF
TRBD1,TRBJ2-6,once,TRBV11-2,TGTGCAAGCATCATCGGGGGAGACAGGGGCATTTCCCTCTCTGGGGCCAACGTCCTGACTTTC,CASIIGGDRGISLSGANVLTF
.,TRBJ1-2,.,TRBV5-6,TGTGCCAGCAGCGACCGGGAAGTCGAGCATGGCTACACCTTC,CASSDREVEHGYTF
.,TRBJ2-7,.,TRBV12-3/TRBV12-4,TGTGCCAGCGGTTTAGGGGGTGGGCCCTACGGGCAGTACTTC,CASGLGGGPYGQYF
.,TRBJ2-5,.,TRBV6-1,TGTGCCAGCCGAGAATGGCAGATCGTAGAGACCCAGTACTTC,CASREWQIVETQYF
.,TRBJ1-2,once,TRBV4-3,TGCGCCAGCAGTCGGAGTCCTGGGGGATCCTATGGCTACACCTTC,CASSRSPGGSYGYTF
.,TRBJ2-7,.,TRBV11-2,TGTGCCAACAGCCAACCATCTAGCGACGATCCCTACGAGCATTACTTC,CANSQPSSDDPYEHYF
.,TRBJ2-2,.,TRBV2,TGTGCCAGCAGTTTTACTAGTGGGGGGATGAACACCGGGGAGCTGTTTTTT,CASSFTSGGMNTGELFF
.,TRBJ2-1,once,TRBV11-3,TGTGCCAGCGGCTTAGGGGAGAGCAACAATGAGCAGTTCTTC,CASGLGESNNEQFF
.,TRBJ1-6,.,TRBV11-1,TGTGCCAGCGGCCGGACACCGGTTTCGCCCCTCCACTTT,CASGRTPVSPLHF
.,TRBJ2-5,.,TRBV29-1,TGCAGCGCTATAGAGGGGACGGGAGAGACCCAGTACTTC,CSAIEGTGETQYF
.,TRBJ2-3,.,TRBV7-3,TGTGCCAGCAGCTTAAGGGCGGACCAAGGGGCCACAGATACGCAGTATTTT,CASSLRADQGATDTQYF
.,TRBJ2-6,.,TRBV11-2,TGTGTCAGCAGCACGGGGGGAGACAGGGACATTTCCCTCTCTGGGGCCAACGTCCTGACTTTC,CVSSTGGDRDISLSGANVLTF
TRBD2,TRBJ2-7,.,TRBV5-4,TGTGTCAGCAGCTGGGGAGGGAATGAGCAGTACTTC,CVSSWGGNEQYF
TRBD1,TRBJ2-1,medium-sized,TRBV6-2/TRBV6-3,TGTGCCAGCAGTCCGCCGGGACAGGGCTCCTACAATGAGCAGTTCTTC,CASSPPGQGSYNEQFF
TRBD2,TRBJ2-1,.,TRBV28,TGTGCCAGCAGCCGGGTCGGGGGACTAGCGAGAGATAAAAGGTTATATGAGCAGTTTTTC,CASSRVGGLARDKRLYEQFF
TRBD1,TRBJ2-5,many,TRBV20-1,TGCAGTGCTAGCCGGGACAGGGCTAACCTCCAAGAGACCCAGTACTTC,CSASRDRANLQETQYF
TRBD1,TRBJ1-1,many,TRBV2,TGTGCCAGCAGCCAGGGGACAGGGGATTGGAACACTGAAGCTTTCTTT,CASSQGTGDWNTEAFF
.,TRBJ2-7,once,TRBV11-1,TGTGCCAGCCGGGGGAAGCGACCCCACGAGCAGTACTTC,CASRGKRPHEQYF
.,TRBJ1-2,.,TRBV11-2,TGTGCCAGCAGCTTAGATGGGACGGTCTACGGCTACACCTTC,CASSLDGTVYGYTF
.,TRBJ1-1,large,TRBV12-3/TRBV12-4,TGTGCCAGCAGTTTTTCAGGGGCCGCTGAAGCTTTCTTT,CASSFSGAAEAFF
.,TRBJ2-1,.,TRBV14,TGTGCCAGCAGCCAAAATCTCGATACCAATGAGCAGTTCTTC,CASSQNLDTNEQFF
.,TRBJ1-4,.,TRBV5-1,TGCGCCTGCAGCTTGGTGCAGGGTAACGAAAAACTGTTTTTT,CACSLVQGNEKLFF
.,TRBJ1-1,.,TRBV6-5,TGTGCTAGCTGCACCGGGGTCGGGAACACTGAAGCTTTCTTT,CASCTGVGNTEAFF
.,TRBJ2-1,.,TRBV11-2,TGTGCCATCAGCTTGTCGAGGTTTGACAATGAGCAGTTCTTC,CAISLSRFDNEQFF
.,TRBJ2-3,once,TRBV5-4,TGTGCCAGCAACTCCTCGACAAACACAGATACCCAGTATTTT,CASNSSTNTDTQYF
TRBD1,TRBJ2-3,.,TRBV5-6,TGTGCCAGCAGCTTGCAGGGGGTAGCAGATACGCAGTATTTT,CASSLQGVADTQYF
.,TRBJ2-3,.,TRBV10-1,TGCGTCAGCAGTGAGCGAGGACGGGGCTCCACAGATACACAGTATTTT,CVSSERGRGSTDTQYF
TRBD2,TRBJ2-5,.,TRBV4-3,TGCGCCAGCAGCCGAGCGGCTAGCGGGAGGTCTGGTGAAACCCAGTACTTC,CASSRAASGRSGETQYF
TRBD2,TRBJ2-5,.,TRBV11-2,TGTGCCAGTAGCCCTAACTCAATCCAGGGTACTGGGCGGGAGAGCCAGTACTTC,CASSPNSIQGTGRESQYF
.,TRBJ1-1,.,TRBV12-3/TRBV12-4,TGTGCTAGCAGTTTGATACCCCTGAACACTGAAGTTTTCTTT,CASSLIPLNTEVFF
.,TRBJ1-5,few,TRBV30,TGTGCCTGGGCCCTCGCGGGGGGCCGCAATCAGTCACAGCATTTT,CAWALAGGRNQSQHF
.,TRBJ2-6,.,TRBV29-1,TGCGGCCTTGTCTGCCGCCTCGCTGGGGCCAACGTCCTGACTTTC,CGLVCRLAGANVLTF
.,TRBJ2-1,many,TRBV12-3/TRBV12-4,TGTGCCAGCAAGGAGATGAGCTCCTACAATGAGCAGTTCTTC,CASKEMSSYNEQFF
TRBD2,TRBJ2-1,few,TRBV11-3,TGTGCCAGCAGCCCTCGGGGTAGCGGGAACAATGAGCAGTTCTTC,CASSPRGSGNNEQFF
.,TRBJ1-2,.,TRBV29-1,TGCAGCGTAAAGTTTGGACAGTCGATCTATGACCACACCTTC,CSVKFGQSIYDHTF
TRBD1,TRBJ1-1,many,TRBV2,TGTGCCAGCAGTGCGGGACAGGGGCGCAACACTGAAGCTTTCTTT,CASSAGQGRNTEAFF
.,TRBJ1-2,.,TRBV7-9,TGTTCCAGCAGCTTAGGGAACTATGGCTACTCCTTC,CSSSLGNYGYSF
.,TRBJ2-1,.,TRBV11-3,TGTGCCAGCGGTTTAGGCGTCTCGAACAACGAGCACTTCTTC,CASGLGVSNNEHFF
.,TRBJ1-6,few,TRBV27,TGTGCCAGCAGCGGACTGGATTATTCACCCCTCCACTTT,CASSGLDYSPLHF
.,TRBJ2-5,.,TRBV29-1,TGCAGCGATGCTTCCGGGGCAGCGGAAGAGACCCAGTACTTC,CSDASGAAEETQYF
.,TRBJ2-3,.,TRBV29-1,TGCAGCGCCGGGACGGGAGCCGACACAGATACGCAGTATTTT,CSAGTGADTDTQYF
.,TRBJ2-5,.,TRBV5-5,TGTGCCAGCAGCTTGAAATCAGGCCCTAGGGAGACCAAATACTTC,CASSLKSGPRETKYF
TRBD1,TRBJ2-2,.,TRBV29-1,TGCAGCGTTCAACCGGGACAGGGGGTTGCTGGGGAGCTGTTTTTT,CSVQPGQGVAGELFF
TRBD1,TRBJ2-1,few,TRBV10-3,TGTGTCATCAGAACCGGGACAGGGGCATACAATGAGCAGTTCTTC,CVIRTGTGAYNEQFF